The table lists the clone carrying this T cell receptor beta chain with a count of one. No antigen is known for it. The sample originates from a study of pediatric ulcerative colitis. Study in general: Ulcerative colitis patients had pancolitis or left-sided colitis, with confirming histology. Points from the study as a whole: Blood-derived T cells may be present in rectal pinch biopsies. Blood-rectal clonal overlap within each person was significantly higher in ulcerative colitis patients than controls.

Sequencing was at survey level. Method: immunoSEQ multiplex PCR; TCRdb's copy keeps in-frame clones and lacks some. The sample has 30,000 to 40,000 clones, 75% seen once. Trimming at V came to 3 bases and at J to 5 bases, leaving 6 bases not matched to a gene. CDR1 SGHTA and CDR2 FQGTGA come from the germline V gene. The CDR3 contains 15 residues. Rectal tissue came from one to two pinch biopsies taken at colonoscopy. The rearrangement links TRBV7-3 to TRBJ2-3, with 9 bases fitting TRBD2. The sample was gut tissue. The TCR sequence derives from a boy aged 10-17 years with severe ulcerative colitis. This CDR3 is CASSLRRGGKDTQYF. The CDR3, as DNA: TGTGCCAGCAGCTTGAGGCGGGGGGGCAAAGATACGCAGTATTTT.